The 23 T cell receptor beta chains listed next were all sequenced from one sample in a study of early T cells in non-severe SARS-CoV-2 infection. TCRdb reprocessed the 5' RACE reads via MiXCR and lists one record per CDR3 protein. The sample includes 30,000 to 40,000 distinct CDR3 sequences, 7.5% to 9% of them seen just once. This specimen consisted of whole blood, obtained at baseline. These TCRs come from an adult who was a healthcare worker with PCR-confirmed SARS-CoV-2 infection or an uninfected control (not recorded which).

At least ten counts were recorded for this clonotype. The CDR3 DNA is TGCGCCAGCAGCACTGACTATGGCTACACCTTC. It codes for CASSTDYGYTF. The chain uses TRBV5-1 and TRBJ1-2, with D unresolved. The CDR3 totals 11 residues. V was trimmed by 4 bases and J by 3 bases, leaving 4 bases between them. CDR1 and CDR2 (germline): SGHRS, YFSETQ.

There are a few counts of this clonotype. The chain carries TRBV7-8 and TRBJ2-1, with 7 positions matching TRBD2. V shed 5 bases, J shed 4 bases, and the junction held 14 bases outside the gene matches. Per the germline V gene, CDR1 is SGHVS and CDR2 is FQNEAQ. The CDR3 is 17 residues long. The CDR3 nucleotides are TGTGCCAGCAGCCACCCGTTTGTGGGCGGGAGTTACAATGAGCAGTTCTTC. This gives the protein CASSHPFVGGSYNEQFF.

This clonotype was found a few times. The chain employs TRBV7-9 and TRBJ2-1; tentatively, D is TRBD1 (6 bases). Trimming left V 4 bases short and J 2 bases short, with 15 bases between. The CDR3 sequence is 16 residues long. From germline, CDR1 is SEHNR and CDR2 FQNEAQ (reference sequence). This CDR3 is CASSSHRDSPYNEQFF. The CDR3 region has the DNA TGTGCCAGCAGCTCGCACAGGGATTCGCCCTACAATGAGCAGTTCTTC.

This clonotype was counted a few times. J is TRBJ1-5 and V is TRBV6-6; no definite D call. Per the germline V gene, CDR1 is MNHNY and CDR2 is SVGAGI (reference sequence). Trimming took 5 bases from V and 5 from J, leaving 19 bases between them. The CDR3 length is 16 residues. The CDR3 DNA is TGTGCCAGCAGTATCGACCGGAGGGTCGGGGATCAGCCCCAGCATTTT. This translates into CASSIDRRVGDQPQHF.

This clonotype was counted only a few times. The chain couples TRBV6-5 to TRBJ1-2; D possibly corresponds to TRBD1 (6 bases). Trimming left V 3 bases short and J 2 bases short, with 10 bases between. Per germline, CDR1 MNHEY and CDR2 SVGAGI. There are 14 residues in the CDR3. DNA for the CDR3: TGTGCCAGCAGTTATGGGGGGCGCAACTATGGCTACACCTTC. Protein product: CASSYGGRNYGYTF.

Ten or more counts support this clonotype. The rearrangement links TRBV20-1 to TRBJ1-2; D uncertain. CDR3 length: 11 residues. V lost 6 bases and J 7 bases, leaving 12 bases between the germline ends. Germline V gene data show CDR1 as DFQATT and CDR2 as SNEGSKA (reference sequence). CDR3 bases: TGCAGTGCCCCCATGAGCCCTGGCTACACCTTC. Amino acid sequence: CSAPMSPGYTF.

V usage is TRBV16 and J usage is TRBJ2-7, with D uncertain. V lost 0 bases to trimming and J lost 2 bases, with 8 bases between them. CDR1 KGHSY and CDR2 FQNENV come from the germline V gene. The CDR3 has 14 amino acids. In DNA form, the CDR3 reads TGTGCCAGCAGCCAATCCGGCCTGACCTACGAGCAGTACTTC. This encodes CASSQSGLTYEQYF.

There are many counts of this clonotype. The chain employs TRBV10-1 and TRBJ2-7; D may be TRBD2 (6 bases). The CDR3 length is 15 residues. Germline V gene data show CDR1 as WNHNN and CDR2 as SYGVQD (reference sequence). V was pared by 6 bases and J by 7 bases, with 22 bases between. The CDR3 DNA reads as TGCGCCAGCAGAGAATATCGGACTACCTACGGAGAGCAGTACTTC. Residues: CASREYRTTYGEQYF.

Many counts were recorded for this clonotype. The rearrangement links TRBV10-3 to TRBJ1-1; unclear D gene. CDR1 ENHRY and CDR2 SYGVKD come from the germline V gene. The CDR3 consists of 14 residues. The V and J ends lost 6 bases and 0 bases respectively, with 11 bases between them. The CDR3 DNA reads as TGTGCCATCAGGGGATCGGAAGTGAACACTGAAGCTTTCTTT. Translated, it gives CAIRGSEVNTEAFF.

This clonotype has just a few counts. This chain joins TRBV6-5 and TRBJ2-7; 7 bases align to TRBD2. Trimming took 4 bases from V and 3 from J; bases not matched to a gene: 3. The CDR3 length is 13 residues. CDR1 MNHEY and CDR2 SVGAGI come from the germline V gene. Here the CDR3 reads CASSWGGDYEQYF. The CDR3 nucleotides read TGTGCCAGCAGTTGGGGGGGAGACTACGAGCAGTACTTC.

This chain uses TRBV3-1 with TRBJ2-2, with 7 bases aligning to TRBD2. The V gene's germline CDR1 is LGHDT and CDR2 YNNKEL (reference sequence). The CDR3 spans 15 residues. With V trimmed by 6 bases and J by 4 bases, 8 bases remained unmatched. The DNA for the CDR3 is TGTGCCAGCAGGAGTCGACTAGCTCTCACCGGGGAGCTGTTTTTT. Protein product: CASRSRLALTGELFF. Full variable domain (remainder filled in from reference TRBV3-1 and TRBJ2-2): DTAVSQTPKYLVTQMGNDKSIKCEQNLGHDTMYWYKQDSKKFLKIMFSYNNKELIINETVPNRFSPKSPDKAHLNLHINSLELGDSAVYFCASRSRLALTGELFFGEGSRLTVL.

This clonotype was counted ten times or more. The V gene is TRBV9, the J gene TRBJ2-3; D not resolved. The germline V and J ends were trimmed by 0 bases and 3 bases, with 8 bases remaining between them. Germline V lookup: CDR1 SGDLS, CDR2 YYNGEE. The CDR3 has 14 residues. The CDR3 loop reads CASSVAQRTDTQYF. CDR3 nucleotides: TGTGCCAGCAGCGTAGCTCAAAGGACAGATACGCAGTATTTT.

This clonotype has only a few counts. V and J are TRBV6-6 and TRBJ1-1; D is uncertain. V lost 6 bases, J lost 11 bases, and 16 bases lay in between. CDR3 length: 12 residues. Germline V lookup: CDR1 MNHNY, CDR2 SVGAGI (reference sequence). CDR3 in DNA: TGTGCCAGCAGAATACTGGGAGTTGGTGCTTTCTTT. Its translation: CASRILGVGAFF.

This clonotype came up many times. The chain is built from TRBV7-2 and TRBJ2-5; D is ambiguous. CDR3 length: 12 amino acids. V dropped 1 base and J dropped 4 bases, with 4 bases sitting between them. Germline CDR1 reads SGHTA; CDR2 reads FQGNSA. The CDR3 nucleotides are TGTGCCAGCAGCTTAGTACGAGAGACCCAGTACTTC. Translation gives CASSLVRETQYF.

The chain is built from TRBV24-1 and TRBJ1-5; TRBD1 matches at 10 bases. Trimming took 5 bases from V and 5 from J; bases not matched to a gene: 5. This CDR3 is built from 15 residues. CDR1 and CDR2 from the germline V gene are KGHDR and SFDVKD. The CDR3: CATSASGQGDQPQHF. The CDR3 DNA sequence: TGTGCCACCAGTGCCTCCGGACAGGGGGATCAGCCCCAGCATTTT.

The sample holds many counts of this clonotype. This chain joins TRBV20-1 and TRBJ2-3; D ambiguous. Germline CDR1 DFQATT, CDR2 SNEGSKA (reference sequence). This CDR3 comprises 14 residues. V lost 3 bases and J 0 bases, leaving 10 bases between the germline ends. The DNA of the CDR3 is TGCAGTGCTAGTGGGCCCCAAAGCACAGATACGCAGTATTTT. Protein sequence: CSASGPQSTDTQYF.

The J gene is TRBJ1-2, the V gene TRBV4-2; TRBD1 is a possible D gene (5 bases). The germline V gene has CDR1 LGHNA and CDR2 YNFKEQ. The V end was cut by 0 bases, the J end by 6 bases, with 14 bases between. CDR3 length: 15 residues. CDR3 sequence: CASSQESGARDGYTF. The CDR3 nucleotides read TGTGCCAGCAGCCAAGAATCCGGGGCAAGGGATGGCTACACCTTC.

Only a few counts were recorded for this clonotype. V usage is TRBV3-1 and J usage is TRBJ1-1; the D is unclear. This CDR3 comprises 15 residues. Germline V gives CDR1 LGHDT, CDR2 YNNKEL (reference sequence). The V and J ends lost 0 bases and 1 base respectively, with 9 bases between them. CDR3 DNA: TGTGCCAGCAGCCAAGATCAGTGGGCGAACACTGAAGCTTTCTTT. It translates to CASSQDQWANTEAFF.

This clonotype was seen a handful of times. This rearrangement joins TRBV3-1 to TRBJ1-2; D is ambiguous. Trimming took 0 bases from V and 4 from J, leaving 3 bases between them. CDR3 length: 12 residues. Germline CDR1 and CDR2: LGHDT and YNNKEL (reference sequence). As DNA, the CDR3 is TGTGCCAGCAGCCAAGAAAGCTATGGCTACACCTTC. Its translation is CASSQESYGYTF.

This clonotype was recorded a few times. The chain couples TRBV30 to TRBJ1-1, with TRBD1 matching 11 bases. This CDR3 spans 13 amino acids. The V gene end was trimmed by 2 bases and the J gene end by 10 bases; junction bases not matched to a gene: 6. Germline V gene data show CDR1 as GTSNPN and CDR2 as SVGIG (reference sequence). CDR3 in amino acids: CAWSRGQGVRAFF. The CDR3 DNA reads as TGTGCCTGGAGTAGGGGACAGGGGGTTCGAGCTTTCTTT.

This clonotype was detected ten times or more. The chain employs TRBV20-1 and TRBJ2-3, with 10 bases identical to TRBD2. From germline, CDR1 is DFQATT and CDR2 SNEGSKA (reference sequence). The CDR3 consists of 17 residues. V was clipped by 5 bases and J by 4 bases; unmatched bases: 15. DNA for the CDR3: TGCAGTGCTGGAAAAAGCACCGGGACTAGCGTCGCAGATACGCAGTATTTT. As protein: CSAGKSTGTSVADTQYF.

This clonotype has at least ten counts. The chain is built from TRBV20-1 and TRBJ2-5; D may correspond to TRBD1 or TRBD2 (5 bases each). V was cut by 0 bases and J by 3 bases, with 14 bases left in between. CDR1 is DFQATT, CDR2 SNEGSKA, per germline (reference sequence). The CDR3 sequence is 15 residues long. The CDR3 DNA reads TGCAGTGCTAGAGATTTTAGGGACGGAAAAGAGACCCAGTACTTC. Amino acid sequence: CSARDFRDGKETQYF.

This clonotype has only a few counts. As DNA, the CDR3 is TGTGCCAGCAGCTTCGGGACAACCACCTACGAGCAGTACTTC. This gives the protein CASSFGTTTYEQYF. The chain carries TRBV7-8 and TRBJ2-7, with D possibly TRBD1 on 6 matching bases. The germline gives CDR1 SGHVS, CDR2 FQNEAQ. The V end lost 3 bases, the J end lost 2 bases, and 11 bases lay between the germline ends. CDR3 length: 14 residues.